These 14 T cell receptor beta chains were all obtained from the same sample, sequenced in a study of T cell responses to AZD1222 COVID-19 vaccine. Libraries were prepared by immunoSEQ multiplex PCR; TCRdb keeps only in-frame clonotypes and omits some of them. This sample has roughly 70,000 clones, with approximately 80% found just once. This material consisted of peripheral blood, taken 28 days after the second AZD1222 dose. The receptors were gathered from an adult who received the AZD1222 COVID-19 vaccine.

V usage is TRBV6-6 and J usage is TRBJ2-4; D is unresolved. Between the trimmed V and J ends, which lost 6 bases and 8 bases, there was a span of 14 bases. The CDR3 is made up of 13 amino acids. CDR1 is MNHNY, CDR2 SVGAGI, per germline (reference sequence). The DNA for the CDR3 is TGTGCCAGCAGCAAATACGGGTGGGACATTCAGTACTTC. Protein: CASSKYGWDIQYF.

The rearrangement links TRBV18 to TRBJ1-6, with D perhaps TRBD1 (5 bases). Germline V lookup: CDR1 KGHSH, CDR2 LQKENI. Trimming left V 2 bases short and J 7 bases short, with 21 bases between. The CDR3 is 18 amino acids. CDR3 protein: CASSPYISGGWGNSPLHF. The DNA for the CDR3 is TGTGCCAGCTCACCATACATTTCGGGAGGTTGGGGCAATTCACCCCTCCACTTT. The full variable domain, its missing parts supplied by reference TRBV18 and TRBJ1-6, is NAGVMQNPRHLVRRRGQEARLRCSPMKGHSHVYWYRQLPEEGLKFMVYLQKENIIDESGMPKERFSAEFPKEGPSILRIQQVVRGDSAAYFCASSPYISGGWGNSPLHFGNGTRLTVT.

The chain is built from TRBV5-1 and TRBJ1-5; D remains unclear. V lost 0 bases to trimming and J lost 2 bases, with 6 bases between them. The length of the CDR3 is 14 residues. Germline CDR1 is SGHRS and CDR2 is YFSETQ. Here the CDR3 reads CASSLAGRNQPQHF. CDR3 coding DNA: TGCGCCAGCAGCTTGGCCGGGCGCAATCAGCCCCAGCATTTT.

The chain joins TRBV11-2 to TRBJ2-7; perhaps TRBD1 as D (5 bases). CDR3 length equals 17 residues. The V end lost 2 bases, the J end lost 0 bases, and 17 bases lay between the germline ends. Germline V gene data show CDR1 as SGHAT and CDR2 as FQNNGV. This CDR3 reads CASSLISLGVGSYEQYF. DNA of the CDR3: TGTGCCAGCAGCTTAATATCTTTAGGGGTGGGCTCCTACGAGCAGTACTTC.

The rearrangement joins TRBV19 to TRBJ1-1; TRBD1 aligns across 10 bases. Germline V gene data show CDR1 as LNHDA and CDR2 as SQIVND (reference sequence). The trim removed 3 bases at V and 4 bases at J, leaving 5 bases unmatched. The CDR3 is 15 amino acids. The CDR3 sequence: CASSISGQGFTEAFF. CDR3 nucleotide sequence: TGTGCCAGTAGTATCTCGGGACAGGGGTTCACTGAAGCTTTCTTT.

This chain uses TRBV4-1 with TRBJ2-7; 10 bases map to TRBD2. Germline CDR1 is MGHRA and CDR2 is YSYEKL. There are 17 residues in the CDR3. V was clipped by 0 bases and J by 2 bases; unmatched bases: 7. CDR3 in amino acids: CASSQDSGTSAAYEQYF. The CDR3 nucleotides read TGCGCCAGCAGCCAAGATTCGGGGACTAGCGCAGCCTACGAGCAGTACTTC.

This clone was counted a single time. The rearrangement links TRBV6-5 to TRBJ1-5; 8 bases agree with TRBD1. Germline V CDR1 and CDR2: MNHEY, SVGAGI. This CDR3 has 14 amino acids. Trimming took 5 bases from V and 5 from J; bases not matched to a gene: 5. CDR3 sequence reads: CASSRQGADQPQHF. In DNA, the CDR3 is TGTGCCAGCAGTCGTCAGGGGGCGGATCAGCCCCAGCATTTT.

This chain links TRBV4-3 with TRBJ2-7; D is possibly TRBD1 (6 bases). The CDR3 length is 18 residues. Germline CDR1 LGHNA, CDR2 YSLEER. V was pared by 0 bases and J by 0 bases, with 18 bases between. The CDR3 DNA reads TGCGCCAGCAGCCAAGAATACAGGGTAGCCCCTATCTCCTACGAGCAGTACTTC. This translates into CASSQEYRVAPISYEQYF.

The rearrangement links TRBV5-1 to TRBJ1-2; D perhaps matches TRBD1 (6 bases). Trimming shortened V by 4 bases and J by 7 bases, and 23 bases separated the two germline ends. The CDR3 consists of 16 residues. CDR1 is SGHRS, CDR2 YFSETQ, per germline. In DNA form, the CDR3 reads TGCGCCAGCAGCCCAGAGGGGGACCCCCGTGTGATTGGCTACACCTTC. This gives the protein CASSPEGDPRVIGYTF.

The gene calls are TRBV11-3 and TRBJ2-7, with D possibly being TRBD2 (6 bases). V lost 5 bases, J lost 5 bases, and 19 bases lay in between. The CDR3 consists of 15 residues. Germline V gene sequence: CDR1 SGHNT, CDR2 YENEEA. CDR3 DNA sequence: TGTGCCAGCAGCCCCCGACTGGCGGGGATGGACGAGCAGTACTTC. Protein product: CASSPRLAGMDEQYF.

For the CDR3, the DNA is TGTGCCAGCAGTTACCCCCTTGCGGGGGGGGACACAGATACGCAGTATTTT. Translated: CASSYPLAGGDTDTQYF. This chain connects TRBV6-2 or TRBV6-3 to TRBJ2-3; TRBD2 aligns across 9 bases. Germline CDR1 is MNHEY and CDR2 is SVGEGT. The CDR3 runs to 17 residues. V gave up 2 bases and J gave up 2 bases; unmatched junction bases: 8.

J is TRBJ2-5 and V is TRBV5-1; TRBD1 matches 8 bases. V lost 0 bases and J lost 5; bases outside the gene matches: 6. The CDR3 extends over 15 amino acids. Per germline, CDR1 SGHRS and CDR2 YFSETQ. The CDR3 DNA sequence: TGCGCCAGCAGCTTGGGGACAGGGTATAGTGAGACCCAGTACTTC. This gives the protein CASSLGTGYSETQYF.

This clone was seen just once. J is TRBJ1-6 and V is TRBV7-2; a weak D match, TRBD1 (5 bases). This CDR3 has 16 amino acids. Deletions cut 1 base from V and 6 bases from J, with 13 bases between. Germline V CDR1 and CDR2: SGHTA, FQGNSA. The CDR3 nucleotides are TGTGCCAGCAGCTTAGGAGGGGTCCGCGGTAATTCACCCCTCCACTTT. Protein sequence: CASSLGGVRGNSPLHF.

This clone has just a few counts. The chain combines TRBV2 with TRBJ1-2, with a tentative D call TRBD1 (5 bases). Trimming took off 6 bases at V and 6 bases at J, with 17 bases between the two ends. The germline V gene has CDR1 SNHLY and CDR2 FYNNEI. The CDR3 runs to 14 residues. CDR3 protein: CASSASRVLDGYTF. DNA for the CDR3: TGTGCCAGCAGCGCCTCCAGGGTTCTCGATGGCTACACCTTC.